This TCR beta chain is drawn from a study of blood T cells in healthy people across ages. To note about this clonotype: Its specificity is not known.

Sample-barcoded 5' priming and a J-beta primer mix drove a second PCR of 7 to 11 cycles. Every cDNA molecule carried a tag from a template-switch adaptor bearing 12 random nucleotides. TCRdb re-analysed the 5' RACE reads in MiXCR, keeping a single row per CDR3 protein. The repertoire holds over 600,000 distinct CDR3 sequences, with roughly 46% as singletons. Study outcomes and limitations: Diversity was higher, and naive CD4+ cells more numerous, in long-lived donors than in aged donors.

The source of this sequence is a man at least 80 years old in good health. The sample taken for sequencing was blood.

The DNA for the CDR3 is TGTGCCAGCAGTGTAGCGGGAACCAACGAGCAGTACTTC. Its translation: CASSVAGTNEQYF. The V gene is TRBV6-2 or TRBV6-3, the J gene TRBJ2-7; TRBD2 agrees at 8 bases. V dropped 5 bases and J dropped 5; count of bases not matched to a gene: 5. Germline V gene sequence: CDR1 MNHEY, CDR2 SVGEGT. CDR3 size: 13 residues.